The source of this T cell receptor beta chain is a study of identical twins. TCRdb independently ran MiXCR on the 5' RACE reads; one entry per CDR3 protein. The sample carries 250,000 to 300,000 distinct CDR3 sequences, roughly 8.6% recorded once. Germline values: CDR1 MDHEN, CDR2 SYDVKM. V lost 3 bases to trimming and J lost 0 bases, with 9 bases between them. The CDR3 loop spans 15 amino acids. The sample was also reused in another study, on yellow fever vaccine responses in identical twins.

The chain recombines TRBV28 with TRBJ1-5; no reliable D call. The TCR comes from a woman younger than 30 in good health. Sequenced material: CD8+ T cells sorted from blood. CDR3 coding DNA: TGTGCCAGCAGTTTTCTGGCAGATAGCAATCAGCCCCAGCATTTT. Protein: CASSFLADSNQPQHF. Supplemented by reference TRBV28 and TRBJ1-5, the full variable domain reads DVKVTQSSRYLVKRTGEKVFLECVQDMDHENMFWYRQDPGLGLRLIYFSYDVKMKEKGDIPEGYSVSREKKERFSLILESASTNQTSMYLCASSFLADSNQPQHFGDGTRLSIL.